This entry lists 14 T cell receptor beta chains sequenced from one sample in a study of blood T cell repertoires in COVID-19. Assay: immunoSEQ multiplex PCR; the TCRdb copy retains only in-frame clones and omits some. The sample records approximately 250,000 clones, around 80% being singletons. Sequences were obtained from peripheral blood. The receptors derive from a man aged 35 to 55 who had recovered from COVID-19.

This chain uses TRBV18 with TRBJ1-1, with 9 bases that match TRBD1. The ends lost 5 bases at V and 0 bases at J; junction bases unmatched: 7. The CDR3 runs 16 residues. Germline values: CDR1 KGHSH, CDR2 LQKENI. CDR3 in amino acids: CASSFTGGSMNTEAFF. For the CDR3, the DNA is TGTGCCAGCTCATTTACAGGGGGCTCTATGAACACTGAAGCTTTCTTT.

The chain combines TRBV15 with TRBJ2-1; possibly TRBD2 for D (6 bases). CDR1 LNHNV and CDR2 YYDKDF come from the germline V gene (reference sequence). The ends were cut back, 1 base at V and 7 bases at J, with 17 bases in the middle. The CDR3 is made up of 16 amino acids. The CDR3 loop is CATSRGPWRDGNEQFF. CDR3 sequence (DNA): TGTGCCACCAGCAGAGGCCCGTGGCGGGATGGTAATGAGCAGTTCTTC.

V usage is TRBV20-1 and J usage is TRBJ2-5; unclear D gene. The CDR3 runs to 10 residues. CDR1 is DFQATT and CDR2 is SNEGSKA in the germline V gene (reference sequence). Trimming left V 5 bases short and J 3 bases short, with 4 bases between. CDR3 in DNA: TGCAGTGCTGCTAAAGAGACCCAGTACTTC. As protein: CSAAKETQYF.

This chain links TRBV11-2 with TRBJ2-1, with D unclear. The CDR3 is 13 amino acids. V dropped 5 bases and J dropped 6 bases, with 11 bases sitting between them. CDR1 and CDR2 from the germline V gene are SGHAT and FQNNGV. CDR3 nucleotide sequence: TGTGCCAGCAGCAAAGACGCGGTCAATGAGCAGTTCTTC. Its protein product is CASSKDAVNEQFF.

The V call is TRBV2, the J call TRBJ2-7; TRBD2 might be the D (6 bases). Germline-derived CDR1 and CDR2 are SNHLY and FYNNEI. The CDR3 totals 14 residues. V was trimmed by 4 bases and J by 4 bases, leaving 14 bases between them. For the CDR3, the DNA is TGTGCCAGCAGTGGCAACGGGGGACTTTACGAGCAGTACTTC. Its protein product is CASSGNGGLYEQYF.

This chain links TRBV11-2 with TRBJ1-2; D gene uncertain. The CDR3 covers 12 residues. CDR1 and CDR2 (germline): SGHAT, FQNNGV. Deletions cut 2 bases from V and 6 bases from J, with 7 bases between. The DNA of the CDR3 is TGTGCCAGCAGCTTATCGAGGGATGGCTACACCTTC. This codes for CASSLSRDGYTF.

V gene TRBV7-9 combines with J gene TRBJ2-5, with D perhaps TRBD1 (6 bases). CDR3 length: 15 residues. Germline CDR1 and CDR2: SEHNR and FQNEAQ (reference sequence). V lost 1 base, J lost 5 bases, and 14 bases lay in between. DNA of the CDR3: TGTGCCAGCAGCTTAGGGATGGGGGCTGCGGAGACCCAGTACTTC. The encoded protein is CASSLGMGAAETQYF. Full variable domain (rest looked up from reference TRBV7-9 and TRBJ2-5): DTGVSQNPRHKITKRGQNVTFRCDPISEHNRLYWYRQTLGQGPEFLTYFQNEAQLEKSRLLSDRFSAERPKGSFSTLEIQRTEQGDSAMYLCASSLGMGAAETQYFGPGTRLLVL.

The rearrangement joins TRBV7-2 to TRBJ2-1; D perhaps matches TRBD2 (6 bases). The CDR3 has 14 amino acids. Per the germline V gene, CDR1 is SGHTA and CDR2 is FQGNSA. V was pared by 3 bases and J by 5 bases, with 11 bases between. In DNA form, the CDR3 reads TGTGCCAGCAGCTTGGGCGGGGTCAACAATGAGCAGTTCTTC. This translates into CASSLGGVNNEQFF.

This clone was seen only once. The chain is built from TRBV9 and TRBJ2-1; a possible D gene is TRBD2 (6 bases). The CDR3 spans 15 residues. Trimming stripped 3 bases from V and 2 bases from J, with 12 bases between. CDR1 and CDR2 (germline): SGDLS, YYNGEE. The chain's CDR3 is CASSANSGTYNEQFF. CDR3 nucleotide sequence: TGTGCCAGCAGCGCGAATAGCGGAACCTACAATGAGCAGTTCTTC.

The chain combines TRBV2 with TRBJ2-5; 8 positions agree with TRBD1. Trimming at V came to 6 bases and at J to 5 bases, leaving 5 bases not matched to a gene. Germline V lookup: CDR1 SNHLY, CDR2 FYNNEI. The CDR3 extends over 13 amino acids. CDR3 loop: CASRTGAMETQYF. The CDR3 nucleotides read TGTGCCAGCAGGACAGGGGCTATGGAGACCCAGTACTTC.

The J gene is TRBJ1-4, the V gene TRBV29-1, with D possibly being TRBD1 (6 bases). This CDR3 is 12 amino acids long. The V gene's germline CDR1 is SQVTM and CDR2 ANQGSEA. Trimming removed 7 bases from V and 3 bases from J, with 9 bases in between. The CDR3 sequence is CSATGSNEKLFF. Here the CDR3 DNA reads TGCAGCGCAACAGGGTCTAATGAAAAACTGTTTTTT.

The chain links TRBV5-1 to TRBJ2-5; unclear D gene. This CDR3 contains 13 residues. The V end lost 4 bases, the J end lost 6 bases, and 13 bases lay between the germline ends. CDR1 and CDR2 (germline): SGHRS, YFSETQ. This chain's CDR3 is CASSPVSPQTQYF. CDR3 coding DNA: TGCGCCAGCAGCCCCGTGAGCCCCCAGACCCAGTACTTC.

The chain couples TRBV19 to TRBJ1-1; D might be TRBD1 (5 bases). Per germline, CDR1 LNHDA and CDR2 SQIVND (reference sequence). The CDR3 is made up of 13 amino acids. The V gene lost 6 bases and the J gene lost 7 bases, with 15 bases spanning the gap. CDR3 region: CASSPSGGGEAFF. In DNA, the CDR3 is TGTGCCAGTAGCCCGAGCGGGGGGGGTGAAGCTTTCTTT.

The rearrangement links TRBV9 to TRBJ2-1, with 7 bases that match TRBD2. The germline V gene encodes CDR1 SGDLS and CDR2 YYNGEE. V trimming: 4 bases; J trimming: 4 bases; junction bases outside the gene matches: 8. The CDR3 sequence is 15 residues long. This CDR3 reads CASSTQPSGYNEQFF. The CDR3 nucleotides read TGTGCCAGCAGCACCCAACCTAGCGGATACAATGAGCAGTTCTTC.